These 7 T cell receptor beta chains were sequenced from one sample in a study of post-analysis software for immune sequencing data. General study findings and limits: Elevated frequency relative to controls characterized four or five TRBV segments in patients, TRBV5-6, TRBV5-1 and TRBV20-1 among them.

Which antigens these TCRs recognize remains unknown. Carried by the TCR beta cDNA libraries were unique molecular identifiers. TCRdb used MiXCR to reprocess the PCR reads, holding one entry per CDR3 protein. The sample includes about 190,000 distinct CDR3 sequences, roughly 30% of them seen just once. Sequencing was done on a sample of blood. The source of these receptors is a girl younger than 18 with multiple sclerosis.

The rearrangement uses TRBV20-1 and TRBJ1-5; TRBD1 agrees at 8 bases. Germline loops: CDR1 DFQATT, CDR2 SNEGSKA (reference sequence). The CDR3 spans 13 residues. The J segment lost 8 bases and the V segment lost 3 bases, leaving 6 bases of the junction unmatched. CDR3 protein: CSASRGPEKPQHF. The CDR3 DNA reads TGCAGTGCTAGCAGGGGGCCGGAAAAGCCCCAGCATTTT.

The chain employs TRBV12-3 or TRBV12-4 and TRBJ1-5, with 10 bases that match TRBD1. The CDR3 spans 15 residues. V was pared by 6 bases and J by 7 bases, with 9 bases of the junction left unmatched. The chain's CDR3 is CASSRGQGVGQPQHF. CDR3 in DNA: TGTGCCAGCAGCCGTGGACAGGGGGTAGGACAGCCCCAGCATTTT.

The rearrangement links TRBV5-1 to TRBJ1-5; 10 nucleotides align to TRBD1. The CDR3 loop spans 16 amino acids. Unmatched junction bases numbered 12, after V lost 4 bases and J lost 8 bases. The germline gives CDR1 SGHRS, CDR2 YFSETQ. The CDR3 sequence is CASSLPPGQGMKPQHF. The CDR3 nucleotides read TGCGCCAGCAGCCTCCCTCCGGGACAGGGGATGAAGCCCCAGCATTTT.

This clonotype showed up just a few times. The chain joins TRBV6-6 to TRBJ1-1; no firm D call. The CDR3 has 14 amino acids. Germline V gene lookup returns CDR1 MNHNY and CDR2 SVGAGI (reference sequence). The V gene lost 4 bases and the J gene lost 5 bases, with 14 bases spanning the gap. CDR3 in DNA: TGTGCCAGCAGTTCAGACCTCGTTGGAACTGAAGCTTTCTTT. Protein sequence: CASSSDLVGTEAFF.

As concerns this clonotype: A much larger clone differs by one base, so this may be a read error. CDR3: CASSRDKVAGSDTPYF. The DNA for the CDR3 is TGTGCCAGCAGCCGGGACAAAGTAGCGGGATCAGATACGCCGTATTTT. V usage is TRBV12-3 or TRBV12-4 and J usage is TRBJ2-3; 8 nucleotides match TRBD2. The CDR3 extends over 16 amino acids.

This clonotype has just a few counts. This sequence may be a read error, since a much larger clone differs from it by one base. J is TRBJ2-1 and V is TRBV20-1; the D call may be TRBD1 or TRBD2 (5 bases each). V shed 1 base and J shed 6 bases, with 13 bases lying between them. The CDR3 consists of 14 residues. CDR1 and CDR2 from the germline V gene are DFQATT and SNEGSKA (reference sequence). The CDR3 is CSARGGFASNEQFF. Here the CDR3 DNA reads TGCAGTGCTAGAGGGGGGTTTGCTAGCAATGAGCAGTTCTTC.

The chain employs TRBV20-1 and TRBJ2-3; tentatively, D is TRBD2 (6 bases). V dropped 1 base and J dropped 4 bases, with 15 bases sitting between them. Germline V lookup: CDR1 DFQATT, CDR2 SNEGSKA (reference sequence). CDR3 length: 15 residues. The CDR3: CSARGASERADTQYF. The CDR3, as DNA: TGCAGTGCTAGAGGCGCTAGCGAGCGGGCAGATACGCAGTATTTT.